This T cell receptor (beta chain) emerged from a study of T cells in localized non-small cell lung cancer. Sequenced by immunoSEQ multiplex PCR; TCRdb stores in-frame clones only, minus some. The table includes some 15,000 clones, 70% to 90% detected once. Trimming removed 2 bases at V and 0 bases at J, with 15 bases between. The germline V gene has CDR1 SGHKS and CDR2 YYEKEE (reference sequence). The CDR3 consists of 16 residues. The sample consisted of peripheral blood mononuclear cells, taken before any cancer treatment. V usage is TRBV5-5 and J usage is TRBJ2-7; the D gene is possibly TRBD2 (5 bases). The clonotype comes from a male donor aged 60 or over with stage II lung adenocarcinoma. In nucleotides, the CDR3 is TGTGCCAGCAGCTTTCCGGATAGCGTCAACTCCTACGAGCAGTACTTC. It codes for CASSFPDSVNSYEQYF.